The T cell receptor (beta chain) described here comes from a study of Ad26.COV2.S vaccination and SARS-CoV-2 variants. Turning to the study itself: Administration of Ad26.COV2.S was intramuscular, either once or twice 56 days apart.

Treatment here: over 15 received Ad26.COV2.S at low or high dose, single or two shots; 5 received placebo; per-sample allocation not given. Sampling was performed 63 days after the first vaccine or placebo injection. Study outcomes and limitations: From the TCR breadth and depth analyses, total T cell responses may have been underestimated. Relative to placebo recipients, vaccine recipients exhibited elevated spike-specific TCR breadth.

Comments on this clone: Antigen unknown.

This CDR3 spans 14 amino acids. The germline CDR1 and CDR2 sequences are MNHEY and SVGAGI. With 6 bases removed from V and 4 bases from J, the gap between germline ends came to 16 bases. Assay used: immunoSEQ multiplex PCR; TCRdb lists only in-frame clones, some missing. The table records fewer than 400,000 clones, around four fifths of them present only once. The sequence was collected from a person between 18 and 65 years old who received the Ad26.COV2.S COVID-19 vaccine or a placebo. The source material was peripheral blood, sampled in a trial of Ad26.COV2.S vaccine versus placebo. The rearrangement joins TRBV6-5 to TRBJ2-7; D remains ambiguous. For the CDR3, the DNA is TGTGCCAGCAGGGGGATGGAGTTCACTTACGAGCAGTACTTC. It encodes CASRGMEFTYEQYF.